This is a list of T cell receptor beta chains from one sample in a study of CD8 T cells in Susac syndrome. TCRdb used MiXCR to reprocess the immunoSEQ multiplex PCR reads, holding one entry per CDR3 protein. Of 200,000 to 250,000 distinct CDR3 sequences listed, approximately 94% were seen once; the top ten hold 0.15% to 0.2%. The specimen was CD4+ T cells from PBMCs. These receptor sequences come from a human donor with Susac syndrome. Each CDR3 is given with its conserved first and last residue. D genes are given only for firm matches. Only some rows state a clone size, as once, few, many or a class for expanded clones.

d_gene,abundance,v_gene,j_gene,len,CDR3nt,CDR3aa
NA,once,TRBV7-9,TRBJ1-2,14,TGTGCCAGCAGCTTAGTCGAGGGAGGCTATGGCTACACCTTC,CASSLVEGGYGYTF
NA,NA,TRBV5-1,TRBJ2-2,15,TGCGCCAGCAGCTTATCCGGGCCTAGGGCCGGGGAGCTGTTTTTT,CASSLSGPRAGELFF
TRBD1,NA,TRBV6-5,TRBJ1-6,14,TGTGCCAGCAGTACCGGGACAGATAATTCACCCCTCCACTTT,CASSTGTDNSPLHF
TRBD2,NA,TRBV7-2,TRBJ2-5,16,TGTGCCAGCAGCTTAGCACGGGGGGGCCTCCAAGAGACCCAGTACTTC,CASSLARGGLQETQYF
NA,NA,TRBV30,TRBJ2-7,13,TGTGCCTGGAGTAGGGGCAGCTCCTACGAGCAGTACTTC,CAWSRGSSYEQYF
TRBD1,NA,TRBV25-1,TRBJ1-5,14,TGTGCCAGCAGTGCTACAGGGGGGAGTCAGCCCCAGCATTTT,CASSATGGSQPQHF
TRBD2,NA,TRBV12-3/TRBV12-4,TRBJ2-7,14,TGTGCCAGCAGAGGGACTAGCGGGGGTGGCGAGCAGTACTTC,CASRGTSGGGEQYF
NA,NA,TRBV6-2/TRBV6-3,TRBJ1-1,16,TGTGCCAGCAGTTACCCTCCGGTTACAGAGGACACTGAAGCTTTCTTT,CASSYPPVTEDTEAFF
TRBD1,NA,TRBV5-4,TRBJ1-2,15,TGTGCCAGCAGCCTGGACACAGGGGGCCCCTATGGCTACACCTTC,CASSLDTGGPYGYTF
NA,NA,TRBV9,TRBJ1-6,17,TGTGCCAGCAGCGTAGCTACCGGGGTTCCCTATAATTCACCCCTCCACTTT,CASSVATGVPYNSPLHF
NA,NA,TRBV7-3,TRBJ2-7,12,TGTGCCAGCAGCTTAGATGGGGACGAGCAGTACTTC,CASSLDGDEQYF
NA,once,TRBV4-3,TRBJ2-2,18,TGCGCCAGCAGTTTCCGGATCCGGAGGACACTGAACACCGGGGAGCTGTTTTTT,CASSFRIRRTLNTGELFF
TRBD1,NA,TRBV7-2,TRBJ2-5,14,TGTGCCAGCAGCTTAGAGGGACAGGGGGAGACCCAGTACTTC,CASSLEGQGETQYF
TRBD2,once,TRBV7-7,TRBJ2-1,16,TGTGCTAGCAGCTCGGGACTAGCGGCAACCTACAATGAGCAGTTCTTC,CASSSGLAATYNEQFF